Listed below are T cell receptor beta chains from one sample, sequenced in a study of shared clonotypes between healthy human individuals. Produced via immunoSEQ multiplex PCR; TCRdb's table is partial and in-frame only. The sample includes about 2.1 million clones, 80% to 95% of them seen just once. The sequencing sample was made of naive CD8+ T cells from PBMCs. Every receptor here comes from a young man in good health. Some clones in this sample may be carry-over from other donors' samples. Both conserved end residues are part of each CDR3. Each record gives: D gene, J gene, clone size, V gene, CDR3 protein, CDR3 DNA. The D gene is left open where the match is weak. Clone size is stated in some rows and not others, as once, few, many or a class when expanded.

.	TRBJ2-3	.	TRBV19	CASSIFLASDTDTQYF	TGTGCCAGTAGTATTTTTCTAGCGAGCGACACAGATACGCAGTATTTT
.	TRBJ1-1	.	TRBV7-8	CASSPSLGDPNTEAFF	TGTGCCAGCAGTCCCTCCCTAGGGGACCCAAACACTGAAGCTTTCTTT
TRBD1	TRBJ1-4	.	TRBV29-1	CSVEDTGQGVRNEKLFF	TGCAGCGTGGAAGACACGGGACAGGGGGTGCGGAATGAAAAACTGTTTTTT
.	TRBJ2-7	.	TRBV5-1	CASSLVLGDEQYF	TGCGCCAGCAGCTTGGTTCTCGGGGACGAGCAGTACTTC
TRBD1	TRBJ1-5	.	TRBV2	CASGTDQPQHF	TGTGCCAGTGGGACAGATCAGCCCCAGCATTTT
TRBD2	TRBJ2-1	.	TRBV10-3	CAISGLADYNEQFF	TGTGCCATCAGTGGACTAGCGGATTACAATGAGCAGTTCTTC
.	TRBJ2-7	.	TRBV30	CAWSAGTKQYF	TGTGCCTGGAGTGCCGGGACAAAGCAGTACTTC
.	TRBJ2-2	.	TRBV6-6	CASIRETGELFF	TGTGCCAGCATTCGGGAAACCGGGGAGCTGTTTTTT
TRBD1	TRBJ1-6	.	TRBV28	CASRHRGPSYNSPLHF	TGTGCCAGCAGGCACAGGGGACCCTCCTATAATTCACCCCTCCACTTT
TRBD2	TRBJ2-7	once	TRBV10-2	CASSVDEGGPNEQYF	TGCGCCAGCAGCGTGGATGAGGGAGGGCCGAACGAGCAGTACTTC
TRBD1	TRBJ2-2	.	TRBV9	CASSAHRDRGHTGELFF	TGTGCCAGCAGCGCTCACCGGGACAGGGGTCACACCGGGGAGCTGTTTTTT
.	TRBJ2-7	.	TRBV27	CASSLKNSGRSSYEQYF	TGTGCCAGCAGTCTCAAGAATAGCGGCCGAAGCTCCTACGAGCAGTACTTC
.	TRBJ1-5	few	TRBV27	CASSAGVGGQPQHF	TGTGCCAGCAGTGCAGGGGTAGGCGGGCAGCCCCAGCATTTT
.	TRBJ2-2	.	TRBV7-9	CASSLEGVVPSGELFF	TGTGCCAGCAGCTTAGAGGGGGTGGTTCCTTCCGGGGAGCTGTTTTTT
TRBD1	TRBJ2-2	.	TRBV27	CASSREYRGLNTGELFF	TGTGCCAGCAGTCGAGAATACAGGGGGCTAAACACCGGGGAGCTGTTTTTT
.	TRBJ2-1	.	TRBV5-6	CASSLTGGAGLF	TGTGCCAGCAGTTTAACGGGTGGGGCCGGGCTCTTC
.	TRBJ2-3	.	TRBV10-3	CAISSPSTDTQYF	TGTGCCATCTCGTCCCCGAGCACAGATACGCAGTATTTT
.	TRBJ2-7	.	TRBV28	CASTHARDKAAYLYEQYF	TGTGCCAGCACCCATGCCCGGGACAAAGCGGCGTACTTGTACGAGCAGTACTTC
.	TRBJ2-7	.	TRBV30	CACVALSYQGLDYEQYF	TGTGCCTGCGTCGCGCTCTCTTATCAGGGCTTAGACTACGAGCAGTACTTC
.	TRBJ2-2	.	TRBV27	CASSLLGSGELFF	TGTGCCAGCAGTTTGTTGGGATCCGGGGAGCTGTTTTTT
.	TRBJ2-1	.	TRBV29-1	CSVGQYNEQFF	TGCAGCGTAGGACAGTACAATGAGCAGTTCTTC
.	TRBJ2-7	.	TRBV4-2	CASSQGGYEQYF	TGTGCCAGCAGCCAAGGGGGCTACGAGCAGTACTTC
.	TRBJ1-2	.	TRBV6-1	CASLGREYPYGYTF	TGTGCCAGCCTCGGCAGGGAATATCCGTATGGCTACACCTTC
TRBD2	TRBJ2-7	once	TRBV4-1	CASSLRLAPSGQYF	TGCGCCAGCAGCCTGCGACTAGCGCCAAGCGGGCAGTACTTC
TRBD1	TRBJ2-5	.	TRBV10-3	CAISEGQGARETQYF	TGTGCCATCAGTGAAGGACAGGGGGCAAGGGAGACCCAGTACTTC
.	TRBJ2-7	.	TRBV7-6	CASSADRADEQYF	TGTGCCAGCAGCGCTGACCGGGCAGACGAGCAGTACTTC
TRBD2	TRBJ2-7	.	TRBV30	CAWSLGLARSSYEQYF	TGTGCCTGGAGCCTCGGACTAGCCAGGAGCTCCTACGAGCAGTACTTC
.	TRBJ2-2	.	TRBV13	CASTPGGGWTGELFF	TGTGCCAGCACCCCCGGTGGGGGATGGACCGGGGAGCTGTTTTTT
TRBD2	TRBJ2-7	.	TRBV29-1	CSVEGGTSGIYEQYF	TGCAGCGTTGAAGGGGGGACTAGCGGTATCTACGAGCAGTACTTC
.	TRBJ1-5	.	TRBV28	CASSLSPYGQSPYQPQHF	TGTGCCAGCAGTTTAAGCCCCTACGGACAGTCTCCTTATCAGCCCCAGCATTTT
TRBD1	TRBJ2-2	.	TRBV10-1	CASSEPGTGGTGELFF	TGCGCCAGCAGTGAACCCGGGACAGGGGGCACCGGGGAGCTGTTTTTT
.	TRBJ2-4	.	TRBV6-1	CASSLTRTKNIQYF	TGTGCCAGCAGCCTCACAAGGACCAAAAACATTCAGTACTTC
.	TRBJ2-2	.	TRBV30	CAWSVLEPAAELFF	TGTGCCTGGAGTGTACTCGAGCCAGCGGCGGAGCTGTTTTTT
TRBD2	TRBJ2-1	.	TRBV7-9	CASSIGLAGVFSYNEQFF	TGTGCCAGCAGCATCGGACTAGCGGGAGTATTTTCCTACAATGAGCAGTTCTTC
.	TRBJ2-1	.	TRBV5-6	CASSLNNEQFF	TGTGCCAGCAGCCTTAACAATGAGCAGTTCTTC
.	TRBJ1-4	once	TRBV5-5	CASSLRGSHEKLFF	TGTGCCAGCAGCTTGCGAGGGTCTCATGAAAAACTGTTTTTT
.	TRBJ2-7	.	TRBV6-5	CASSYQGGRNYEQYF	TGTGCCAGCAGTTACCAAGGAGGCAGGAACTACGAGCAGTACTTC
.	TRBJ2-7	.	TRBV11-2	CASTLRETPYEQYF	TGTGCCAGCACCCTACGGGAGACACCCTACGAGCAGTACTTC
TRBD2	TRBJ2-7	.	TRBV4-2	CASSQDRASGPYEQYF	TGTGCCAGCAGCCAAGATAGGGCTAGCGGGCCCTACGAGCAGTACTTC
.	TRBJ2-7	.	TRBV25-1	CASRGNSYEQYF	TGTGCCAGCAGAGGGAACTCCTACGAGCAGTACTTC
.	TRBJ2-1	.	TRBV27	CASSLALSNEQFF	TGTGCCAGCAGTTTAGCCCTCTCCAATGAGCAGTTCTTC
TRBD2	TRBJ2-1	.	TRBV19	CASSIELAGGLDEQFF	TGTGCCAGTAGTATAGAGCTAGCGGGAGGGCTGGATGAGCAGTTCTTC
.	TRBJ2-2	.	TRBV4-1	CASSHPYRDGGTGELFF	TGCGCCAGCAGCCACCCCTACAGGGACGGGGGCACCGGGGAGCTGTTTTTT
TRBD2	TRBJ2-1	.	TRBV7-3	CASSYAPTSGSDNEQFF	TGTGCCAGCAGCTACGCCCCGACTAGCGGGTCTGACAATGAGCAGTTCTTC
.	TRBJ2-1	.	TRBV27	CASSLTGRGYEQFF	TGTGCCAGCAGTTTAACGGGTAGGGGGTATGAGCAGTTCTTC
.	TRBJ2-1	.	TRBV27	CASSDRLEPSYNEQFF	TGTGCCAGCAGTGACCGACTTGAACCTTCCTACAATGAGCAGTTCTTC
TRBD1	TRBJ1-2	once	TRBV27	CASSPSTGTLNYGYTF	TGTGCCAGCAGTCCCTCGACAGGGACACTTAACTATGGCTACACCTTC
TRBD2	TRBJ2-7	.	TRBV9	CASSVGASGRVGGYEQYF	TGTGCCAGCAGCGTAGGGGCTAGCGGGAGGGTAGGAGGCTACGAGCAGTACTTC
TRBD1	TRBJ1-1	.	TRBV27	CASSLTGGGTEAFF	TGTGCCAGCAGTTTGACAGGGGGGGGGACTGAAGCTTTCTTT
.	TRBJ1-5	.	TRBV19	CASSTLLDSVLYSNQPQHF	TGTGCCAGTAGTACCCTCCTTGACAGCGTCCTATATAGCAATCAGCCCCAGCATTTT
.	TRBJ2-7	.	TRBV29-1	CSVEDGGTYEQYF	TGCAGCGTTGAAGATGGCGGGACCTACGAGCAGTACTTC
.	TRBJ2-1	.	TRBV12-2	CASRLAQGFFDEQFF	TGTGCAAGTCGCTTAGCGCAAGGTTTTTTCGATGAGCAGTTCTTC
.	TRBJ1-3	.	TRBV4-1	CASSPGAGYSGNTIYF	TGCGCCAGCAGCCCCGGGGCAGGGTACTCTGGAAACACCATATATTTT